This is a list of T cell receptor beta chains from one sample in a study of control samples from healthy donors and cancer patients. The repertoire was sequenced with immunoSEQ multiplex PCR; TCRdb's copy has only in-frame clones and lacks some. The sample includes 170,000 or so clones, about 93% of them seen just once. Specimen: blood. These TCRs come from a man aged 18 to 35 in good health. The CDR3 runs from the conserved cysteine through the conserved F or W. D genes are given only for firm matches. Expanded clones are given a class, and other clones once, few, many or no size at all.

DNA | CDR3 | size | D | J | V
TGTGCCAGCAGTGAGCTAGCCAAAAACATTCAGTACTTC | CASSELAKNIQYF | - | - | TRBJ2-4 | TRBV3-1/TRBV3-2
TGTGCCACCAGCAGAGAAGGGGCAGAGCATCAGCCCCAGCATTTT | CATSREGAEHQPQHF | - | - | TRBJ1-5 | TRBV15
TGTGCCAGCTCACGGGAGAGCAATCAGCCCCAGCATTTT | CASSRESNQPQHF | few | - | TRBJ1-5 | TRBV18
TGTGCCATCAGGGGGGATATGAACACTGAAGCTTTCTTT | CAIRGDMNTEAFF | - | - | TRBJ1-1 | TRBV10-3
TGTGCCAGCAGCCTGGGGACAGAGATTAACACTGAAGCTTTCTTT | CASSLGTEINTEAFF | once | TRBD1 | TRBJ1-1 | TRBV28
TGTGCCAGCAGCTTAGGTACTGGAAACACCATATATTTT | CASSLGTGNTIYF | - | - | TRBJ1-3 | TRBV7-9
TGTGCCAGCAGTAAAACAGGTAACACTGAAGCTTTCTTT | CASSKTGNTEAFF | - | - | TRBJ1-1 | TRBV6-5
TGCGCCAGCATGGGGACTAGCGGGGGCACAGATACGCAGTATTTT | CASMGTSGGTDTQYF | - | TRBD2 | TRBJ2-3 | TRBV5-1
TGTGCCAGCAGCTCCCAGGGGCCCCACTATGGCTACACCTTC | CASSSQGPHYGYTF | - | - | TRBJ1-2 | TRBV6-5
TGTGCCAGCCAATTAGGGAACTATGGCTACACCTTC | CASQLGNYGYTF | once | - | TRBJ1-2 | TRBV3-1/TRBV3-2
TGCGCCAGCAGCTTGGAACTCCGTGAAAAACTGTTTTTT | CASSLELREKLFF | - | - | TRBJ1-4 | TRBV5-1
TGTGCCAGCAGTTTAAGCTCAGATACGCAGTATTTT | CASSLSSDTQYF | - | - | TRBJ2-3 | TRBV12-3/TRBV12-4
TGTGCCAGCAGCTACCGGGACAGGGCTCCGAACACTGAAGCTTTCTTT | CASSYRDRAPNTEAFF | - | TRBD1 | TRBJ1-1 | TRBV14
TGTGCCAGCAGCTTAATAGATACGCAGTATTTT | CASSLIDTQYF | few | - | TRBJ2-3 | TRBV7-2
TGTGCCAGCAGCCAAGTTCGGGAGCAGTTCTTC | CASSQVREQFF | - | - | TRBJ2-1 | TRBV3-1/TRBV3-2
TGCGCCAGCAGCCGGGCTAGCGGGCGCTCCTACAATGAGCAGTTCTTC | CASSRASGRSYNEQFF | - | TRBD2 | TRBJ2-1 | TRBV5-1
TGTGCCAGCAGCTTGGAACAGACCTATTCCTATGGCTACACCTTC | CASSLEQTYSYGYTF | - | - | TRBJ1-2 | TRBV5-5
TGTGCCACCAGCAGAGATAGACTAGCGCCTTACAATGAGCAGTTCTTC | CATSRDRLAPYNEQFF | - | TRBD2 | TRBJ2-1 | TRBV15
TGCGCCAGCAGCTTGGATGGGCTCATAGGAGAGACCCAGTACTTC | CASSLDGLIGETQYF | - | - | TRBJ2-5 | TRBV5-1
TGTGCCAGCTCACCACCGGAAAAGGGGACGAACACCGGGGAGCTGTTTTTT | CASSPPEKGTNTGELFF | - | - | TRBJ2-2 | TRBV18
TGCGCCAGCAGCTTGAGTACAGGGCTCGAGACCCAGTACTTC | CASSLSTGLETQYF | - | - | TRBJ2-5 | TRBV5-1
TGTGCCAGCAGCTTGTTCACAGGGCTTGGTGGCGGTCAGCCCCAGCATTTT | CASSLFTGLGGGQPQHF | - | - | TRBJ1-5 | TRBV5-8
TGTGCCAGTAGCGGGGGGGCGTTCGCCGGGGAGCTGTTTTTT | CASSGGAFAGELFF | - | TRBD2 | TRBJ2-2 | TRBV19
TGTGCCAGCAGCCTACGGCCCGTCTTATATACGCAGTATTTT | CASSLRPVLYTQYF | few | - | TRBJ2-3 | TRBV11-2
TGTGCCAGTAGTATCTCTACGAGATCTGGGGCCAACGTCCTGACTTTC | CASSISTRSGANVLTF | once | - | TRBJ2-6 | TRBV19
TGTGCCAGTCGAAGCAATCAGCCCCAGCATTTT | CASRSNQPQHF | - | - | TRBJ1-5 | TRBV28
TGTGCCAGCAGCAACCACTCGACATCCCTATGCAATCAGCCCCAGCATTTT | CASSNHSTSLCNQPQHF | few | - | TRBJ1-5 | TRBV21-1